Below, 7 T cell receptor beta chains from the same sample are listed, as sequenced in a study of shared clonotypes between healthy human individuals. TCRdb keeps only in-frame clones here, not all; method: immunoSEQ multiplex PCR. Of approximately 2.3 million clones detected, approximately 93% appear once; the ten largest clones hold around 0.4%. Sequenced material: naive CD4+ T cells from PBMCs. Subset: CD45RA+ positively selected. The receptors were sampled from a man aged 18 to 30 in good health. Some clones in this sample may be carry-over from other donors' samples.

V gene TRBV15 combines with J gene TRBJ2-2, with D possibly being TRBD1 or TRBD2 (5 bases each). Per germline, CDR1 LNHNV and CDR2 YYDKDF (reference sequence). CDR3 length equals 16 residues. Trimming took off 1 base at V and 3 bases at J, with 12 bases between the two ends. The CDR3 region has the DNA TGTGCCACCAGCAGAGGAGGGGTCCAATACACCGGGGAGCTGTTTTTT. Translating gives CATSRGGVQYTGELFF.

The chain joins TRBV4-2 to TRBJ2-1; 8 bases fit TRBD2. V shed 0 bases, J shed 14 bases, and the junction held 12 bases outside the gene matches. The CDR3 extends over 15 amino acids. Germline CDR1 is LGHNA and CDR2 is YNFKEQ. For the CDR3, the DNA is TGTGCCAGCAGCCAAGATCAGCGCGGACTAGCAAGGGAGTTCTTC. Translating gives CASSQDQRGLAREFF.

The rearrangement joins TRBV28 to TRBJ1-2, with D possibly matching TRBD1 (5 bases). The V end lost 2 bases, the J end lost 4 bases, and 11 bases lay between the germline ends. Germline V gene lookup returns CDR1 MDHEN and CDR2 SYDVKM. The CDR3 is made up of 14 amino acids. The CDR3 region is CASSLPGPPYGYTF. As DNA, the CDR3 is TGTGCCAGCAGTTTACCGGGACCCCCCTATGGCTACACCTTC.

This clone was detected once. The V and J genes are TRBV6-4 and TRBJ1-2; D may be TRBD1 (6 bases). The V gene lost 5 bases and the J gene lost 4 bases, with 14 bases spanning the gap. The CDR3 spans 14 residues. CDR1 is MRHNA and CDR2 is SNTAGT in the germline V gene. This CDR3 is CASSPTTGPYGYTF. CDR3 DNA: TGTGCCAGCAGTCCTACGACAGGCCCCTATGGCTACACCTTC.

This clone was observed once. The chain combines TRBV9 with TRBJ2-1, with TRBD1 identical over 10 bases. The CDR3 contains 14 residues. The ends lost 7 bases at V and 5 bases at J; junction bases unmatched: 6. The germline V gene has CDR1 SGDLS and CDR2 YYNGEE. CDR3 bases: TGTGCCAGCGCCCCGGGACAGGGGAACAATGAGCAGTTCTTC. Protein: CASAPGQGNNEQFF.

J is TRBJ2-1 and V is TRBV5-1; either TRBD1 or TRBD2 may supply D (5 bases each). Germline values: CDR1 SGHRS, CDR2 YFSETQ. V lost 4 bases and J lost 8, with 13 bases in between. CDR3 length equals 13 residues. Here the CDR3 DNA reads TGCGCCAGCAGCGGGGACGGGTGGGATGAGCAGTTCTTC. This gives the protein CASSGDGWDEQFF. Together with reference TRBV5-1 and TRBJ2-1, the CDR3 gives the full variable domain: KAGVTQTPRYLIKTRGQQVTLSCSPISGHRSVSWYQQTPGQGLQFLFEYFSETQRNKGNFPGRFSGRQFSNSRSEMNVSTLELGDSALYLCASSGDGWDEQFFGPGTRLTVL.

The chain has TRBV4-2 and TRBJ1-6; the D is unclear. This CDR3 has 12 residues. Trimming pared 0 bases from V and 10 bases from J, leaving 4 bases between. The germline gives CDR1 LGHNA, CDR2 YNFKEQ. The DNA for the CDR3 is TGTGCCAGCAGCCAAGAAAGCTCACCCCTCCACTTT. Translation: CASSQESSPLHF.